This T cell receptor (beta chain) was observed in a study of T cells in Graves' hyperthyroidism and ophthalmopathy. Amplification of TCR beta CDR3 regions used RNA as the template. The HTBI primer set drove a first-round RT-PCR of the TCR CDR3. TCRdb ran MiXCR on the multiplex PCR reads and lists one entry per CDR3 protein. The repertoire consists of hundreds of thousands of distinct CDR3 sequences, with approximately 15% occurring once and the leading ten covering 10%. Study-wide results and limits: From stable hyperthyroidism, ophthalmopathy was set apart by a 13 V-J model. Most expanded thyroid clonotypes above 0.001 also appeared in blood.

Trimming took off 0 bases at V and 4 bases at J, with 9 bases between the two ends. The CDR3 runs to 13 residues. Germline V lookup: CDR1 GTSNPN, CDR2 SVGIG (reference sequence). Diagnostic decisions used clinical symptoms, serum thyroxine and TRAb, thyroid ultrasound and orbital computed tomography. This clonotype was counted many times. Its antigen is unknown. This chain connects TRBV30 to TRBJ1-1; D is ambiguous. The sequence came from a woman aged 18-30 years with Graves' hyperthyroidism. What was sequenced was blood. CDR3 loop: CAWSVSLLTEAFF. CDR3 nucleotides: TGTGCCTGGAGTGTATCCCTTCTCACTGAAGCTTTCTTT.